These T cell receptor beta chains were read from a single sample in a study of blood T cell repertoires in COVID-19. Profiled with immunoSEQ multiplex PCR; TCRdb holds only in-frame clones, not every one. The sample lists 50,000 to 65,000 clones; over 60% were seen once. What was sequenced was peripheral blood. The source of these receptors is a woman in her 70s with COVID-19, enrolled during active disease. CDR3s include the opening cysteine and the closing phenylalanine or tryptophan. The D gene is left open where the match is weak. For some rows the clone size is stated as once, few or many, or as a class when expanded; others skip it.

15 | NA | TRBJ1-2 | NA | TRBV20-1 | TGCAGTGCTAGTCCCCCGCTTACGGGTACCTATGGCTACACCTTC | CSASPPLTGTYGYTF
14 | once | TRBJ1-1 | NA | TRBV7-9 | TGTGCCAGCAGCCCCTGGGGGGGAGAGACTGAAGCTTTCTTT | CASSPWGGETEAFF
19 | NA | TRBJ2-1 | TRBD1 | TRBV9 | TGTGCCAGCAGCGTAGTTCCAGGACAGGGGTCGAGCTCCTACAATGAGCAGTTCTTC | CASSVVPGQGSSSYNEQFF
13 | once | TRBJ1-6 | NA | TRBV7-2 | TGTGCCAGCAGAACCGCGGTTAATTCACCCCTCCACTTT | CASRTAVNSPLHF
15 | NA | TRBJ2-1 | TRBD2 | TRBV19 | TGTGCCAGTAGCGTAGCGGGGGTGGGGTACAATGAGCAGTTCTTC | CASSVAGVGYNEQFF
15 | NA | TRBJ1-2 | TRBD1 | TRBV4-2 | TGTGCCAGCAGCCAACCGGGACAGGGATCCTATGGCTACACCTTC | CASSQPGQGSYGYTF
17 | NA | TRBJ2-3 | TRBD2 | TRBV6-4 | TGTGCCAGCAGTGACTCTCCCGGCGGGGGGGGTCCAGATACGCAGTATTTT | CASSDSPGGGGPDTQYF
13 | NA | TRBJ1-4 | NA | TRBV9 | TGTGCCAGCAGCGCCGGGGGTAATGAAAAACTGTTTTTT | CASSAGGNEKLFF
16 | once | TRBJ2-5 | TRBD2 | TRBV11-3 | TGTGCCAGCAGCTTTGGGGTAGCGGGAGATCAAGAGACCCAGTACTTC | CASSFGVAGDQETQYF
13 | NA | TRBJ1-5 | TRBD1 | TRBV23-1 | TGCGCCAGCAGTCATAGGGGGCGGCAGCCCCAGCATTTT | CASSHRGRQPQHF
11 | few | TRBJ1-6 | NA | TRBV21-1 | TGTGCCCGAGCCGCCCCCATGGCCCTCCACTTT | CARAAPMALHF
15 | NA | TRBJ2-3 | NA | TRBV27 | TGTGCCAGCGGATTCCAGACAGGTCCCACAGATACGCAGTATTTT | CASGFQTGPTDTQYF
14 | NA | TRBJ1-1 | NA | TRBV9 | TGTGCCAGCAGCGTAGCTGGCGAGGGCACTGAAGCTTTCTTT | CASSVAGEGTEAFF
14 | once | TRBJ2-3 | TRBD2 | TRBV19 | TGTGCCAGTAGTTTCGCGGGAGACACAGATACGCAGTATTTT | CASSFAGDTDTQYF
14 | NA | TRBJ2-1 | TRBD1 | TRBV27 | TGTGCCAGCAGTCTAAGGGACAGGGGGACTGAGCAGTTCTTC | CASSLRDRGTEQFF
13 | NA | TRBJ2-1 | TRBD2 | TRBV12-3/TRBV12-4 | TGTGCCAGCAGTTTATTAGCGGGAAATGAGCAGTTCTTC | CASSLLAGNEQFF
14 | NA | TRBJ1-6 | NA | TRBV7-2 | TGTGCCAGCAGCTTAGATCCAGGGTATTCACCCCTCCACTTT | CASSLDPGYSPLHF
13 | NA | TRBJ1-3 | NA | TRBV3-1/TRBV3-2 | TGTGCCAGCAGCCCAGGGTCAGGAAACACCATATATTTT | CASSPGSGNTIYF
16 | NA | TRBJ2-1 | TRBD2 | TRBV29-1 | TGCAGCGTTGAAGGGGGACTAGGGAGCTCCTACAATGAGCAGTTCTTC | CSVEGGLGSSYNEQFF
15 | few | TRBJ2-5 | NA | TRBV3-1/TRBV3-2 | TGTGCCAGCAGCCAACCGCTTGGTAGAGGTGAGACCCAGTACTTC | CASSQPLGRGETQYF
16 | NA | TRBJ2-3 | NA | TRBV9 | TGTGCCAGCAGCGTAGGAGGCACAGGTCTCGGAGATACGCAGTATTTT | CASSVGGTGLGDTQYF
14 | NA | TRBJ1-1 | NA | TRBV6-2/TRBV6-3 | TGTGCCAGCAGTTCCTCCGGGGGATCCGTGGAAGCTTTCTTT | CASSSSGGSVEAFF
18 | few | TRBJ2-1 | TRBD2 | TRBV4-2 | TGTGCCAGCAGCCAAGAACTAGCGGGGGGCCAAGCGGGCAATGAGCAGTTCTTC | CASSQELAGGQAGNEQFF
12 | many | TRBJ1-5 | NA | TRBV19 | TGTGCCAGCAGGGATAGCAATCAGCCCCAGCATTTT | CASRDSNQPQHF
15 | NA | TRBJ1-5 | NA | TRBV5-1 | TGCGCCAGCAGCTTGGACGCAGGGGAACGCCAGCCCCAGCATTTT | CASSLDAGERQPQHF
18 | NA | TRBJ2-5 | TRBD1 | TRBV5-8 | TGTGCCAGCAGCTTCCGACAGGGTGAAGAGGGGATCCAAGAGACCCAGTACTTC | CASSFRQGEEGIQETQYF
12 | NA | TRBJ2-1 | NA | TRBV27 | TGTGCCAGCAGGGCGGATTACAATGAGCAGTTCTTC | CASRADYNEQFF
17 | NA | TRBJ1-3 | NA | TRBV18 | TGTGCCAGCTCACTAGGATCCCGAAGAGGCTCTGGAAACACCATATATTTT | CASSLGSRRGSGNTIYF
17 | NA | TRBJ2-2 | TRBD1 | TRBV15 | TGTGCCACCAGCACGTTTCCGGGACAGGGGAACACCGGGGAGCTGTTTTTT | CATSTFPGQGNTGELFF
17 | NA | TRBJ2-6 | TRBD1 | TRBV6-1 | TGTGCCAGCAGTGAAACTCTTACAGGGGCTGGGGCCAACGTCCTGACTTTC | CASSETLTGAGANVLTF
13 | NA | TRBJ2-5 | NA | TRBV28 | TGTGCCAGCAGTTTTTTGGGCTCGGGGGCCCAGTACTTC | CASSFLGSGAQYF
14 | NA | TRBJ2-1 | TRBD2 | TRBV11-3 | TGTGCCAGCAGCCCGGGACTAGCGCTGAATGAGCAGTTCTTC | CASSPGLALNEQFF
14 | NA | TRBJ2-7 | NA | TRBV27 | TGTGCCAGCAGGCTAATAGGGGCCTCCTACGAGCAGTACTTC | CASRLIGASYEQYF
15 | few | TRBJ1-2 | TRBD1 | TRBV25-1 | TGTGCCAGCAGTGGGTCAAACAGGGGATCTAGCGGCTACACCTTC | CASSGSNRGSSGYTF
16 | NA | TRBJ2-1 | TRBD2 | TRBV7-9 | TGTGCCAGCAGCCCTAGCGGGGGGGCCGTTTGGAATGAGCAGTTCTTC | CASSPSGGAVWNEQFF
14 | NA | TRBJ1-2 | NA | TRBV6-1 | TGTGCCAGCAGTGAAGCAACCGGGAACTATGGCTACACCTTC | CASSEATGNYGYTF
18 | few | TRBJ2-1 | TRBD2 | TRBV19 | TGTGCCAGTACCAAAAGGGGACTAGCGGGGTCGCCGTACAATGAGCAGTTCTTC | CASTKRGLAGSPYNEQFF
15 | NA | TRBJ2-3 | NA | TRBV27 | TGTGCCAGCCGACCCTTGGACAGTAGCACAGATACGCAGTATTTT | CASRPLDSSTDTQYF
15 | NA | TRBJ1-2 | TRBD1 | TRBV6-2/TRBV6-3 | TGTGCCAGCAGTTACTCGACAGGGATCGGCTATGGCTACACCTTC | CASSYSTGIGYGYTF
16 | NA | TRBJ2-1 | TRBD2 | TRBV7-2 | TGTGCCAGCAGCTTAACGGCGGGAGGAATGTACAATGAGCAGTTCTTC | CASSLTAGGMYNEQFF
14 | once | TRBJ1-4 | NA | TRBV28 | TGTGCCAGCAGTTTACAGGGGAACAAGGAAAAACTGTTTTTT | CASSLQGNKEKLFF
13 | NA | TRBJ1-2 | TRBD1 | TRBV12-3/TRBV12-4 | TGTGCCAGCAGTTTGCAGGGGGCGAATGGCTACACCTTC | CASSLQGANGYTF
14 | NA | TRBJ2-3 | TRBD2 | TRBV5-4 | TGTGCCAGCAGCCCGGGGGGGGGCACAGATACGCAGTATTTT | CASSPGGGTDTQYF
13 | few | TRBJ2-3 | TRBD1 | TRBV2 | TGTGCCAGCACGAGACAGGGAACAGATACGCAGTATTTT | CASTRQGTDTQYF
17 | NA | TRBJ2-1 | TRBD1 | TRBV5-8 | TGTGCCAGCAGCGAGGACAGGGGCCCGAATTCCTACAATGAGCAGTTCTTC | CASSEDRGPNSYNEQFF